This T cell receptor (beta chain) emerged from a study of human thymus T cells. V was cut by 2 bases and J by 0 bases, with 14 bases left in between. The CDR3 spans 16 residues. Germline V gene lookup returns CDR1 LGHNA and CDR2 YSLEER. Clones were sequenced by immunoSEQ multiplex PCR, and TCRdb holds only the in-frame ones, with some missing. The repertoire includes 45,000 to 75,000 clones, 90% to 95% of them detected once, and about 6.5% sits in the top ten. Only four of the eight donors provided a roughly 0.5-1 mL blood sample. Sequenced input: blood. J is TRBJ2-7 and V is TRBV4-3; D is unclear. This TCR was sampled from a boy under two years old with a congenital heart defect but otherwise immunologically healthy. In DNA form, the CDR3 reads TGCGCCAGCAGCCAATTTTTCGTGTCGGGCTCCTACGAGCAGTACTTC. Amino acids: CASSQFFVSGSYEQYF.